A single sample is the source of the 21 T cell receptor beta chains below, sequenced in a study of CD8 T cells in ankylosing spondylitis. TCRdb itself ran the 5' RACE reads through MiXCR, one entry per CDR3 protein. The repertoire holds 150,000 or so distinct CDR3 sequences, just over 9.5% seen once, with over 12% in the top ten. Sequencing input: blood, either unsorted or a sorted T cell fraction (not recorded which). These receptors all come from a female donor with ankylosing spondylitis or in good health (not recorded which).

This clonotype has a handful of counts. This chain uses TRBV19 with TRBJ1-1; a possible D gene is TRBD1 (5 bases). Germline-derived CDR1 and CDR2 are LNHDA and SQIVND (reference sequence). V was cut by 4 bases and J by 2 bases, with 11 bases left in between. The CDR3 has 14 residues. The CDR3 protein is CASSRGRDNTEAFF. The CDR3 coding sequence is TGTGCCAGTAGTAGGGGCAGGGATAACACTGAAGCTTTCTTT. Combining the CDR3 with reference TRBV19 and TRBJ1-1 gives the whole variable domain DGGITQSPKYLFRKEGQNVTLSCEQNLNHDAMYWYRQDPGQGLRLIYYSQIVNDFQKGDIAEGYSVSREKKESFPLTVTSAQKNPTAFYLCASSRGRDNTEAFFGQGTRLTVV.

This chain connects TRBV6-2 or TRBV6-3 to TRBJ1-1; maybe TRBD1 (5 bases). Germline loops: CDR1 MNHEY, CDR2 SVGEGT. There are 17 residues in the CDR3. V lost 6 bases to trimming and J lost 4 bases, with 24 bases between them. The CDR3 nucleotides are TGTGCCAGCAGGACACTTACGCTAGGGGCTCTAAGCACTGAAGCTTTCTTT. This sequence encodes CASRTLTLGALSTEAFF.

This clonotype was picked up a small number of times. The V call is TRBV29-1, the J call TRBJ1-2, with D perhaps TRBD1 (5 bases). Germline CDR1 is SQVTM and CDR2 is ANQGSEA. Trimming shortened V by 0 bases and J by 8 bases, and 16 bases separated the two germline ends. The CDR3 extends over 14 amino acids. The DNA of the CDR3 is TGCAGCGTTGAAGAATCGGTTGGGGGGGACGGCTACACCTTC. Translated: CSVEESVGGDGYTF.

There are a few counts of this clonotype. The chain recombines TRBV6-5 with TRBJ2-2; no firm D call. The V and J ends lost 2 bases and 7 bases respectively, with 5 bases between them. This CDR3 comprises 12 residues. Per the germline V gene, CDR1 is MNHEY and CDR2 is SVGAGI. The CDR3 region has the DNA TGTGCCAGCAGTTACGCCGACGGGGAGCTGTTTTTT. Protein: CASSYADGELFF.

This clonotype was found a few times. V is TRBV7-6 and J is TRBJ2-3; D is unclear. The length of the CDR3 is 16 residues. The germline gives CDR1 SGHVS, CDR2 FNYEAQ. V dropped 1 base and J dropped 2 bases, with 13 bases sitting between them. The CDR3 sequence is CASSLGVTQPTDTQYF. CDR3 DNA sequence: TGTGCCAGCAGCTTAGGTGTTACGCAACCCACAGATACGCAGTATTTT.

The sample holds a few counts of this clonotype. This rearrangement joins TRBV7-9 to TRBJ2-1, with 7 bases that match TRBD2. V shed 3 bases and J 14 bases; nucleotides not matched to a gene: 7. The CDR3 spans 12 residues. Germline CDR1 SEHNR, CDR2 FQNEAQ (reference sequence). This CDR3 is CASSFAGLAEFF. The CDR3 DNA sequence: TGTGCCAGCAGCTTTGCGGGGCTAGCGGAGTTCTTC.

This clonotype occurred a few times. The genes are TRBV27 and TRBJ2-7, with D possibly being TRBD2 (5 bases). The CDR3 is made up of 14 amino acids. Per the germline V gene, CDR1 is MNHEY and CDR2 is SMNVEV (reference sequence). V dropped 5 bases and J dropped 4 bases, with 15 bases sitting between them. The CDR3 loop reads CASSPGRYDYEQYF. Here the CDR3 DNA reads TGTGCCAGCAGTCCGGGGAGATACGATTACGAGCAGTACTTC.

The rearrangement joins TRBV9 to TRBJ2-1, with 13 nucleotides matching TRBD2. Per the germline V gene, CDR1 is SGDLS and CDR2 is YYNGEE. J gave up 7 bases and V 3 bases, and 7 bases lay outside the gene matches. This CDR3 is built from 16 residues. The CDR3 here is CASSAKTSGRLNEQFF. For the CDR3, the DNA is TGTGCCAGCAGCGCAAAGACTAGCGGGAGGTTGAATGAGCAGTTCTTC.

The chain has TRBV4-3 and TRBJ2-1; D unclear. The CDR3 totals 12 residues. V was cut by 0 bases and J by 10 bases, with 7 bases left in between. Germline V lookup: CDR1 LGHNA, CDR2 YSLEER. The chain's CDR3 is CASSQDFGEQFF. The CDR3 DNA follows: TGCGCCAGCAGCCAAGATTTTGGGGAGCAGTTCTTC.

This clonotype was seen ten or more times. This rearrangement joins TRBV7-9 to TRBJ1-2; D not certain. Germline V lookup: CDR1 SEHNR, CDR2 FQNEAQ (reference sequence). The CDR3 runs to 13 residues. V shed 5 bases and J shed 4 bases, with 11 bases lying between them. CDR3: CASSPSGFYGYTF. The DNA for the CDR3 is TGTGCCAGCAGCCCGTCGGGCTTCTATGGCTACACCTTC. Drawing the rest from reference TRBV7-9 and TRBJ1-2, the complete variable domain is DTGVSQNPRHKITKRGQNVTFRCDPISEHNRLYWYRQTLGQGPEFLTYFQNEAQLEKSRLLSDRFSAERPKGSFSTLEIQRTEQGDSAMYLCASSPSGFYGYTFGSGTRLTVV.

The chain is built from TRBV4-1 and TRBJ2-2; D not certain. Per the germline V gene, CDR1 is MGHRA and CDR2 is YSYEKL. V was trimmed by 1 base and J by 5 bases, leaving 14 bases between them. The CDR3 totals 16 residues. The CDR3 DNA sequence: TGCGCCAGCAGCCAAGCCCAATCAGTAGGGACCGGGGAGCTGTTTTTT. Its translation is CASSQAQSVGTGELFF.

At least ten counts were recorded for this clonotype. The V gene is TRBV27, the J gene TRBJ1-1, with D possibly matching TRBD1 (5 bases). Trimming removed 7 bases at V and 5 bases at J, with 8 bases between. CDR1 is MNHEY, CDR2 SMNVEV, per germline (reference sequence). The CDR3 sequence is 11 residues long. CDR3 coding DNA: TGTGCCAGCATCAAGGGGACTGAAGCTTTCTTT. It translates to CASIKGTEAFF.

This clonotype was found a few times. The chain couples TRBV27 to TRBJ2-5, with TRBD2 identical over 11 bases. The ends lost 5 bases at V and 2 bases at J; junction bases unmatched: 4. CDR1 is MNHEY and CDR2 is SMNVEV in the germline V gene (reference sequence). The CDR3 extends over 15 amino acids. In DNA form, the CDR3 reads TGTGCCAGCAGTCCCGGGACTAGCGGACAAGAGACCCAGTACTTC. This encodes CASSPGTSGQETQYF.

The chain couples TRBV28 to TRBJ2-2, with 7 bases identical to TRBD2. With 8 bases clipped from V and 0 bases from J, the junction kept 6 bases outside the gene matches. Germline V gene lookup returns CDR1 MDHEN and CDR2 SYDVKM. The CDR3 runs to 15 residues. In nucleotides, the CDR3 is TGTGCCAGCCTTCAGGCGGGGGCGAACACCGGGGAGCTGTTTTTT. This translates into CASLQAGANTGELFF.

This clonotype was detected only once. The chain is built from TRBV4-3 and TRBJ2-1, with 11 nucleotides matching TRBD2. Germline CDR1 is LGHNA and CDR2 is YSLEER. The CDR3 has 16 amino acids. V lost 2 bases and J lost 3; bases outside the gene matches: 3. The CDR3 spells CASSQSTSGIYNEQFF. In nucleotides, the CDR3 is TGCGCCAGCAGCCAATCGACTAGCGGGATCTACAATGAGCAGTTCTTC.

In its sample, this clonotype was seen a few times. The CDR3 reads CATSDLMGEQYF. The CDR3 DNA follows: TGTGCCACCAGTGATTTGATGGGCGAGCAGTACTTC. The chain uses TRBV24-1 and TRBJ2-7; unclear D gene. V was pared by 0 bases and J by 6 bases, with 5 bases between. Germline V gene data show CDR1 as KGHDR and CDR2 as SFDVKD. This CDR3 has 12 amino acids.

This clonotype was seen a handful of times. This chain links TRBV10-2 with TRBJ2-3; D is perhaps TRBD2 (5 bases). The CDR3 runs 13 residues. Between the trimmed V and J ends, which lost 4 bases and 6 bases, there was a span of 11 bases. Germline loops: CDR1 WSHSY, CDR2 SAAADI. CDR3 sequence reads: CASSGTRTDTQYF. The CDR3 DNA is TGCGCCAGCAGTGGTACTAGGACGGATACGCAGTATTTT.

The gene calls are TRBV9 and TRBJ2-1; TRBD2 matches 12 bases. V was pared by 3 bases and J by 3 bases, with 4 bases of the junction left unmatched. Germline V gene sequence: CDR1 SGDLS, CDR2 YYNGEE. This CDR3 region has 16 residues. The CDR3 DNA reads TGTGCCAGCAGCGACGGACTAGCGGGACTCTACAATGAGCAGTTCTTC. Translation: CASSDGLAGLYNEQFF. The entire variable domain, with the rest obtained from reference TRBV9 and TRBJ2-1, is as follows: DSGVTQTPKHLITATGQRVTLRCSPRSGDLSVYWYQQSLDQGLQFLIQYYNGEERAKGNILERFSAQQFPDLHSELNLSSLELGDSALYFCASSDGLAGLYNEQFFGPGTRLTVL.

The sample holds a few counts of this clonotype. J is TRBJ1-2 and V is TRBV13, with a weak D call TRBD1 (5 bases). CDR1 PRHDT and CDR2 FYEKMQ come from the germline V gene (reference sequence). Trimming cost V 5 bases and J 8 bases, with 18 bases left between them. There are 14 residues in the CDR3. CDR3 sequence: CASSPPGTPWGYTF. The DNA for the CDR3 is TGTGCCAGCAGCCCACCCGGGACCCCGTGGGGCTACACCTTC.

This clonotype was picked up many times. The chain uses TRBV9 and TRBJ1-1; D gene ambiguous. V gave up 0 bases and J gave up 1 base, with 7 bases separating them. The germline V gene encodes CDR1 SGDLS and CDR2 YYNGEE. This CDR3 is built from 14 residues. The CDR3 protein is CASSVGAENTEAFF. The CDR3, as DNA: TGTGCCAGCAGCGTAGGGGCGGAGAACACTGAAGCTTTCTTT.

The V gene is TRBV7-6, the J gene TRBJ2-5, with 13 positions matching TRBD2. The trim removed 5 bases at V and 4 bases at J, leaving 10 bases unmatched. Per the germline V gene, CDR1 is SGHVS and CDR2 is FNYEAQ. The CDR3 runs 17 residues. This CDR3 reads CASSTGLAGVDGETQYF. DNA of the CDR3: TGTGCCAGCAGCACCGGACTAGCGGGAGTGGATGGAGAGACCCAGTACTTC.